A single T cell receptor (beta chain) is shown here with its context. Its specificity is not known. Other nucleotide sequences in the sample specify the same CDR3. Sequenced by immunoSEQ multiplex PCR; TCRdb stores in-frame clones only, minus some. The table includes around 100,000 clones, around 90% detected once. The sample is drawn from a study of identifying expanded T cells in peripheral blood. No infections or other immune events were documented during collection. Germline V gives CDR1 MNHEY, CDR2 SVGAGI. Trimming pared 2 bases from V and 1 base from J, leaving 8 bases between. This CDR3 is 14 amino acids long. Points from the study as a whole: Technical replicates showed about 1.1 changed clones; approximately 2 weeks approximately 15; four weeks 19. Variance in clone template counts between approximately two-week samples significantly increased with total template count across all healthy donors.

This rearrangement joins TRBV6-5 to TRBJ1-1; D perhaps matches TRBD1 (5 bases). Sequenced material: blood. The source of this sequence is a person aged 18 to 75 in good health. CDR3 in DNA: TGTGCCAGCAGTTACGGGGGGACGAACACTGAAGCTTTCTTT. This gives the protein CASSYGGTNTEAFF.